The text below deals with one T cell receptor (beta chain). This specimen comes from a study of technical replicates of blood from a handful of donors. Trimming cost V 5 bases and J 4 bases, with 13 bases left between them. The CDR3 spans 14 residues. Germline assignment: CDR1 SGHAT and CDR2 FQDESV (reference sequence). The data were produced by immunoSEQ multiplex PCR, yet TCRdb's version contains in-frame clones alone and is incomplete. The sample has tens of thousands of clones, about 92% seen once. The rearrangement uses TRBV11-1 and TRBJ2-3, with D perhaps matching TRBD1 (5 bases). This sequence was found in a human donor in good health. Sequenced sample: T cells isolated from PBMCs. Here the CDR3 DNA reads TGTGCCAGCAGCCTCGTAGGGGTGGCAGATACGCAGTATTTT. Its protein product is CASSLVGVADTQYF.